This T cell receptor beta chain is from a study of blood T cells in healthy people across ages. In this sample, this clonotype turned up a few times. Using a J-beta primer mix together with a sample-barcoded 5' primer, a second PCR was run for roughly 7 to 12 cycles. One entry per CDR3 protein, called by TCRdb with MiXCR from the 5' RACE reads. The top ten hold 0.65% to 0.75% of the sample, which has over a million distinct CDR3 sequences, around 27% seen once. CDR3 length: 13 amino acids. Trimming removed 8 bases from V and 5 bases from J, with 15 bases in between. In germline, CDR1 is SNHLY, CDR2 FYNNEI. The sample was also reused in another study, on T cells of mothers and their children. That paper notes: A few healthy Caucasian mothers served as donors, and their six children did as well. When mothers and children were related, their normalized repertoire overlap, which was always slightly higher, did not differ significantly from that of unrelated pairs.

The chain couples TRBV2 to TRBJ2-5; maybe TRBD1 (6 bases). The TCR was taken from a girl aged 2-10 years in good health. The sequencing input was blood. CDR3 bases: TGTGCCAGCGGGGGCTCCGTCTACGAGACCCAGTACTTC. It encodes CASGGSVYETQYF.